This TCR beta chain was captured in a study of beta chain features in type 1 diabetes (dated by TCRdb to the late 2010s). Regarding the research as a whole: No differences in mean age, gender distribution, total cell number or subset yield were found between patients and healthy donors. Across all samples, about 110 million sorted cells were examined, and cell number per subset correlated strongly with RNA yield. The study compared the TCRB repertoires of sorted circulating CD4+ T cell subsets in recently diagnosed type 1 diabetes patients with those in matched healthy donors. Regulatory and stem cell-like memory subsets were obtained from only 8 patients and about eight healthy donors, while naive and central memory subsets were obtained from all 30 or so donors.

This clone was seen more than once but under ten times. The clone's antigen remains unknown. No much larger clonotype is one base removed from it; base qualities were not supplied. Clipping removes 7 bases from V and 5 bases from J, with 17 as the unmatched junction base count. The CDR3 runs 19 amino acids, cysteine and phenylalanine included. CDR3 DNA only is kept here, 57 bases in frame from base 1. As encoded in the germline V gene (reference sequence), CDR1 is LNHDA while CDR2 is SQIVND. Paper-wide results and their limitations: Because cDNA was sequenced instead of genomic DNA, activated cells with high expression could be over-represented, although the groups did not differ in activation or CD3 levels. A moderate but significant shortening of TCRB CDR3 length was observed in type 1 diabetes patients in all four CD4+ subsets. Naive, central memory and regulatory TCRB repertoires appeared to be more alike among patients than among healthy donors. Because the HLA sub-analyses included only small numbers of individuals, any influence of HLA type on TCRB rearrangement was left unresolved. At VDJ recombination sites, patients with type 1 diabetes made fewer insertions and deleted more nucleotides, a pattern implying thymic rearrangement abnormalities. PCR may preferentially amplify shorter templates, but because patient and control samples were amplified and corrected together, any resulting skew would affect both groups equally.

A single peripheral blood draw of around 120 mL on average was collected from each donor into heparinised tubes. Using a panel that included CD45RO, CCR7, CD25, CD127, CD95 and CD27, naive, central memory, regulatory and stem cell-like memory CD4+ T cells were sorted on a BD FACSAria II. Every sorted population had a purity above 95%. PBMCs were isolated right away by Lymphoprep density gradient centrifugation and were stained directly, without culture. Samples were stained and sorted in pairs, with one healthy donor and one patient per experiment, so that batch effects were minimized. The entire amount of isolated RNA was reverse transcribed using the High Capacity cDNA Reverse Transcription Kit, so the sequenced TCRB transcripts were expressed ones. Deep immunoSEQ sequencing was applied to naive, central memory and regulatory T cell samples, giving an average of roughly 3.5 million total reads per sample. After sorted cells were lysed in RLT buffer, RNA was extracted with DNase-treated RNeasy Micro or Mini kits, with the choice depending on cell number. To prevent cross-contamination, every cell subset was processed on its own, while patient and healthy donor samples were processed together. TCRB sequences were amplified from cDNA with the immunoSEQ multiplex PCR, producing 87-bp fragments spanning the CDR3 region. Sequencing of the amplicons was done on the Illumina HiSeq platform. In the authors' own workflow: Synthetic template baselines were used to correct PCR bias computationally, reads within Hamming distance 2 were collapsed together, and singletons that could not be merged were discarded. Reads were aligned against IMGT to assign V, D and J genes, CDR3 length and insertions or deletions at six rearrangement sites. Within each subset, clonotype counts were normalized to sorted cell number, after which true diversity and Gini coefficients were computed with the tcR R package. The overlap coefficient, calculated on TCRB nucleotide sequences, was used to measure repertoire sharing. As a proxy for the pre-selection repertoire, out-of-frame TCRB sequences from naive cells were analyzed. TCRdb re-hosts the immuneACCESS table, in-frame sequences only. Its copies lack some clones; in the studies checked, an unresolved V gene accounts for under half of them, and the cause for the rest is not known. Clone size and the V and J calls come from that table; the DNA yielded D and trimming. For this sample the table gives roughly 330,000 clones, of which about 11% were detected only once. More than 0.015% of the sample is held by the ten biggest clonotypes.

Specimen: naive CD4+ T cells from blood. The meaning of the sample's cell subset or site label: true naive CD4+ T cells. This TCR was recovered from a woman aged 30 to 39 in good health. The chain links TRBV19 with TRBJ2-5; TRBD2 lines up with 15 middle nucleotides. The bases read TGTGCCAGTAAAGAGGGGACTAGCGGGAGGCCCGAGGAGGATGAGACCCAGTACTTC. Its coded protein is CASKEGTSGRPEEDETQYF.